In this sample, the clone carrying this T cell receptor (beta chain) turned up a few times. Antigen unknown. Germline values: CDR1 KGHSH, CDR2 LQKENI. The CDR3 extends over 13 amino acids. V was shortened by 3 bases and J by 6 bases, with 9 bases between the two germline ends. The sample belongs to a study of cytomegalovirus exposure and HLA in healthy donors. General study findings and limits: A later analysis linked 16,951 TCR beta sequences to HLA alleles at 0.05 false discovery rate. HLA-A and HLA-B allele assignments for most subjects were reportedly predicted accurately using TCR beta sequences.

Use of 60 Vbeta and 13 Jbeta primers characterized the PCR. Measured with immunoSEQ multiplex PCR; TCRdb has only the in-frame clones, and not every one. The data show 130,000 to 150,000 clones, 75% to 80% seen once. The TCR comes from a man aged 35 to 55 in good health and CMV-seropositive. The J gene is TRBJ2-1, the V gene TRBV18; D uncertain. Sequenced input: PBMCs. The CDR3 reads CASSPSLGNEQFF. Here the CDR3 DNA reads TGTGCCAGCTCACCCTCCCTCGGCAATGAGCAGTTCTTC.